Below are 13 T cell receptor beta chains sequenced from a single sample in a study of T cell repertoires in cytomegalovirus infection. MiXCR, run by TCRdb on the reads, gives a single entry per CDR3 protein. This table has roughly 760,000 distinct CDR3 sequences, 35% appearing once. The sequenced material came from PBMCs. These receptors came from a human donor in good health (CMV status not recorded). Some clones in this sample may be carry-over from other donors' samples.

The CDR3 coding sequence is TGTGCCAGCAGCCCTAGCGCGAGGGTCGGCGAGCAGTACTTC. Its protein product is CASSPSARVGEQYF. The chain combines TRBV7-1 with TRBJ2-7; D is possibly TRBD2 (6 bases). TRBV7-1 carries the ORF label, with uncertain function. V was trimmed by 5 bases and J by 6 bases, leaving 17 bases between them. This CDR3 has 14 residues.

This clonotype was seen more than once but under ten times. The V and J genes are TRBV28 and TRBJ2-1, with no clear D. Trimming removed 5 bases at V and 3 bases at J, with 17 bases between. This CDR3 has 16 amino acids. Germline CDR1 MDHEN, CDR2 SYDVKM. CDR3 sequence (DNA): TGTGCCAGCAGTCCGTCTAGTCGCCAAATCTACAATGAGCAGTTCTTC. Protein product: CASSPSSRQIYNEQFF.

Note on this clonotype: Sequence at one end of the junction differs from germline and may be a read error. The DNA of the CDR3 is TGCGCCAGCAGCTCGGACGGGTATCAGCCCCCGCATTTT. Translation: CASSSDGYQPPHF. The rearrangement joins TRBV5-1 to TRBJ1-5; D uncertain. The CDR3 contains 13 residues. Germline V gene sequence: CDR1 SGHRS, CDR2 YFSETQ.

This chain links TRBV28 with TRBJ2-3; 12 nucleotides align to TRBD1. This CDR3 is built from 13 residues. The trim removed 11 bases at V and 3 bases at J, leaving 3 bases unmatched. CDR1 and CDR2 from the germline V gene are MDHEN and SYDVKM. The CDR3 DNA is TGTGCCTCGGGACAGGGGGCAACAGATACGCAGTATTTT. It specifies CASGQGATDTQYF.

This clonotype has a handful of counts. This chain joins TRBV12-3 or TRBV12-4 and TRBJ1-3; possibly TRBD1 for D (5 bases). The CDR3 is 12 amino acids. Trimming took 6 bases from V and 15 from J, leaving 18 bases between them. The CDR3 nucleotides are TGTGCCAGCAGCCGACCCGAACCGGGGCCATATTTT. It yields the protein CASSRPEPGPYF.

This clonotype was recorded a few times. The chain is built from TRBV7-8 and TRBJ1-1; TRBD1 matches 7 bases. Germline assignment: CDR1 SGHVS and CDR2 FQNEAQ. The CDR3 loop spans 17 amino acids. Losses at the gene ends were 3 bases for V and 2 bases for J; bases not matched to a gene: 12. The CDR3: CASSFGLQGPQNTEAFF. The CDR3 DNA reads TGTGCCAGCAGCTTTGGTCTACAGGGGCCCCAAAACACTGAAGCTTTCTTT.

This clonotype was observed a handful of times. This chain connects TRBV6-1 to TRBJ2-3, with D unclear. This CDR3 has 14 residues. The germline CDR1 and CDR2 sequences are MNHNS and SASEGT. The V end lost 2 bases, the J end lost 0 bases, and 6 bases lay between the germline ends. The CDR3 sequence is CASSEKGSTDTQYF. The CDR3 DNA follows: TGTGCCAGCAGTGAAAAGGGCAGCACAGATACGCAGTATTTT.

This chain's CDR3 is CASSHWPTYNSPLHF. CDR3 in DNA: TGTGCCAGCAGTCACTGGCCCACTTATAATTCACCCCTCCACTTT. The V and J genes are TRBV28 and TRBJ1-6; no clear D. The CDR3 totals 15 residues. Per germline, CDR1 MDHEN and CDR2 SYDVKM. V was pared by 5 bases and J by 4 bases, with 12 bases between.

The chain has TRBV10-3 and TRBJ2-3; 9 nucleotides match TRBD1. Trimming at V came to 5 bases and at J to 2 bases, leaving 8 bases not matched to a gene. Per germline, CDR1 ENHRY and CDR2 SYGVKD. This CDR3 has 16 amino acids. CDR3 coding DNA: TGTGCCATCAGTAACGTACAGGGGGCGAACACAGATACGCAGTATTTT. It yields the protein CAISNVQGANTDTQYF.

This chain's CDR3 is CASSRDENTEAFF. As DNA, the CDR3 is TGTGCCAGCAGCCGGGACGAGAACACTGAAGCTTTCTTT. This chain uses TRBV7-2 with TRBJ1-1; tentatively, D is TRBD1 (5 bases). V was cut by 5 bases and J by 1 base, with 8 bases left in between. This CDR3 is built from 13 residues. In germline, CDR1 is SGHTA, CDR2 FQGNSA. The full variable domain, rest sourced from reference TRBV7-2 and TRBJ1-1, is GAGVSQSPSNKVTEKGKDVELRCDPISGHTALYWYRQSLGQGLEFLIYFQGNSAPDKSGLPSDRFSAERTGGSVSTLTIQRTQQEDSAVYLCASSRDENTEAFFGQGTRLTVV.

This clonotype was recorded a few times. This chain joins TRBV2 and TRBJ1-5; a weak D match, TRBD1 (5 bases). V was pared by 2 bases and J by 1 base, with 9 bases between. Germline assignment: CDR1 SNHLY and CDR2 FYNNEI. The CDR3 has 15 residues. CDR3 nucleotide sequence: TGTGCCAGCAGTGAAATTTGGGACAGCAATCAGCCCCAGCATTTT. This encodes CASSEIWDSNQPQHF.

This clonotype was detected only once. The chain employs TRBV15 and TRBJ2-5; weak D call: TRBD1 (6 bases). Per germline, CDR1 LNHNV and CDR2 YYDKDF (reference sequence). Trimming pared 2 bases from V and 5 bases from J, leaving 21 bases between. This CDR3 region has 17 residues. The CDR3 DNA follows: TGTGCCACCAGCAGACCTACAGGGACCTTGGGTTGGGAGACCCAGTACTTC. It yields the protein CATSRPTGTLGWETQYF.

This clonotype was detected only a few times. V is TRBV28 and J is TRBJ2-7; D not certain. The CDR3 contains 13 residues. Germline CDR1 reads MDHEN; CDR2 reads SYDVKM. V lost 7 bases, J lost 3 bases, and 13 bases lay in between. CDR3 in amino acids: CASIQNGVYEQYF. For the CDR3, the DNA is TGTGCCAGCATTCAGAATGGTGTCTACGAGCAGTACTTC.